The clone carrying this T cell receptor (beta chain) was counted ten times or more. Antigen: not known. The data derive from a study of CD8 T cells in ankylosing spondylitis. Whole-study findings and limits: Disease-linked clones reportedly showed significant enrichment in matched ankylosing spondylitis synovial fluid. A TCR beta motif of fewer than ten highly homologous variants seemed to mark ankylosing spondylitis blood. In the blood and synovial fluid of reactive arthritis, some motif variants had been previously reported.

Each TCR beta library was made by quantitative 5'-RACE that incorporated molecular barcodes. TCRdb re-called the 5' RACE reads through MiXCR, storing one row per CDR3 protein. The sample records approximately 150,000 distinct CDR3 sequences, 25% to 35% being singletons. The CDR3 is 16 amino acids. The V gene lost 1 base and the J gene lost 0 bases, with 15 bases spanning the gap. Per germline, CDR1 DFQATT and CDR2 SNEGSKA (reference sequence). Sequencing was carried out using synovial fluid, either unsorted or a sorted T cell fraction (not recorded which). The chain links TRBV20-1 to TRBJ1-1; D is perhaps TRBD1 (5 bases). This clonotype was sampled from a male donor with ankylosing spondylitis. CDR3 region: CSARGQGRVMNTEAFF. The CDR3 DNA reads TGCAGTGCTAGAGGTCAGGGAAGGGTCATGAACACTGAAGCTTTCTTT.